One sample yielded the 2 T cell receptor beta chains listed below, sequenced in a study of blood T cell repertoires in COVID-19. The method was immunoSEQ multiplex PCR; TCRdb's version includes in-frame clones alone and lacks a portion of them. The table includes hundreds of thousands of clones, more than 80% detected once. Sequencing input: PBMCs or T cells enriched from blood (not recorded which). The receptors shown here come from a man aged 30-40 years who had recovered from COVID-19.

The chain combines TRBV21-1 with TRBJ1-5. TRBV21-1 has pseudogene status. This CDR3 contains 16 residues. Written as DNA, the CDR3 is TGTGCCAGCAGCAAAGTCGAAGGCTCCGAGGGTCAGCCCCAGCATTTT. It encodes CASSKVEGSEGQPQHF.

Only one count was recorded for this clone. The rearrangement links TRBV9 to TRBJ2-5, with 7 positions matching TRBD1. V trimming: 5 bases; J trimming: 0 bases; junction bases outside the gene matches: 4. In germline, CDR1 is SGDLS, CDR2 YYNGEE. This CDR3 has 14 residues. This CDR3 reads CASSLQGYQETQYF. The CDR3 nucleotides are TGTGCCAGCAGTTTACAGGGGTACCAAGAGACCCAGTACTTC.